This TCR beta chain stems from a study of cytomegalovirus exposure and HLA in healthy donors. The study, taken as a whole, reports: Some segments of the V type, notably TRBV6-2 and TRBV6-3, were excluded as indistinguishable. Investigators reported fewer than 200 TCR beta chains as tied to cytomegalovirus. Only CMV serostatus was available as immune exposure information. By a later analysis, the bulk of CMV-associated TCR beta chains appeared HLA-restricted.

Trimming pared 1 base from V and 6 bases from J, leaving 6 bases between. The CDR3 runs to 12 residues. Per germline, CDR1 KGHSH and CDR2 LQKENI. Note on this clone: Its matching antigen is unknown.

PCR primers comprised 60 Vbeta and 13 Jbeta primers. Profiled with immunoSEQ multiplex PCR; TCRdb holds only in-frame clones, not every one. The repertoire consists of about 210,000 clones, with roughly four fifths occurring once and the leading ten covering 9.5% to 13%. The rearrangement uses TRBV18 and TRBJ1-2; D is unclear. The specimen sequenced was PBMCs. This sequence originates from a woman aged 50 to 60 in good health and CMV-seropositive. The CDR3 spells CASSPQGDGYTF. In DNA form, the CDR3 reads TGTGCCAGCTCACCACAGGGAGATGGCTACACCTTC. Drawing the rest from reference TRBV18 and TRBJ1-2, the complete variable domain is NAGVMQNPRHLVRRRGQEARLRCSPMKGHSHVYWYRQLPEEGLKFMVYLQKENIIDESGMPKERFSAEFPKEGPSILRIQQVVRGDSAAYFCASSPQGDGYTFGSGTRLTVV.